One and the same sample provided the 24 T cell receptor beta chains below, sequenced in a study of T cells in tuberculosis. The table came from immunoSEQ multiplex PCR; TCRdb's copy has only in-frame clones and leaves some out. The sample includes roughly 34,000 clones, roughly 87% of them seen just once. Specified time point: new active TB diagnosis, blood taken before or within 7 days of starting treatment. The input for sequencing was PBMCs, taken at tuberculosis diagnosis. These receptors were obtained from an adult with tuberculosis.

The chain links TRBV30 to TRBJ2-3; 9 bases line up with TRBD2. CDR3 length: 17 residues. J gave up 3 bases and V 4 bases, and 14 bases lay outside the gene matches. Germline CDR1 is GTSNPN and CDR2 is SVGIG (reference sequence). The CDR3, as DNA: TGTGCCTGGACCTTCCCCAAACCCCTAGCGGGGACAGATACGCAGTATTTT. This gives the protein CAWTFPKPLAGTDTQYF.

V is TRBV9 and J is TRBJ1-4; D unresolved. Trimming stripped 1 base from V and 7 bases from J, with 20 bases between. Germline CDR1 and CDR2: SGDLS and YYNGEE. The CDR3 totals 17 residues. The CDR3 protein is CASSVSPDRPWSEKLFF. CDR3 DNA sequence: TGTGCCAGCAGCGTATCCCCCGATCGGCCCTGGAGTGAAAAACTGTTTTTT.

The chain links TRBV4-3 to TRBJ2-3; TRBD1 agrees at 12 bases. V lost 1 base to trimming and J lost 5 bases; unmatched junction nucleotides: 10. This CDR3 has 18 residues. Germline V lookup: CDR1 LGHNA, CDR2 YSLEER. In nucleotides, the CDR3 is TGCGCCAGCAGCCAAGGCCTGGGACAGGGGGCCGGGGGAGATACGCAGTATTTT. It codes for CASSQGLGQGAGGDTQYF.

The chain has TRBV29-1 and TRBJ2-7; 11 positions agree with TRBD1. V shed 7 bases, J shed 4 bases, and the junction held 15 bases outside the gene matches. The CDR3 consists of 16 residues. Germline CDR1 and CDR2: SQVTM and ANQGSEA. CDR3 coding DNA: TGCAGCGGTGCCAAAAACCCCGGGACAGGGGGGTACGAGCAGTACTTC. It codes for CSGAKNPGTGGYEQYF.

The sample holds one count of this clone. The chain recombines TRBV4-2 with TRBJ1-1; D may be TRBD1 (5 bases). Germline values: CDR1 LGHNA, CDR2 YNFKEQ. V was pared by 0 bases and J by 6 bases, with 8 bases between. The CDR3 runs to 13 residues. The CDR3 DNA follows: TGTGCCAGCAGCCAAGATTTAGGGGCTGAAGCTTTCTTT. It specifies CASSQDLGAEAFF.

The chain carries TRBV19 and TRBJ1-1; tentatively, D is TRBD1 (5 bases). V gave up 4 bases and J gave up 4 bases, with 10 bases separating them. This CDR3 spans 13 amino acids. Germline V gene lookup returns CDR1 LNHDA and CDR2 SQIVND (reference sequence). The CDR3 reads CASSTTVLTEAFF. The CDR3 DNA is TGTGCCAGTAGTACGACAGTCCTCACTGAAGCTTTCTTT.

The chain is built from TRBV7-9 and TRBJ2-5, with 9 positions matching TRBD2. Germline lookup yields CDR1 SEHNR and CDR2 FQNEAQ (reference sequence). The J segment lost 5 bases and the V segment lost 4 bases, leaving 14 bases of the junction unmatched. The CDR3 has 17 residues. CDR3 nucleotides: TGTGCCAGCAGCTACTACCACCGGGTAGCGGGAGTGGAGACCCAGTACTTC. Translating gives CASSYYHRVAGVETQYF. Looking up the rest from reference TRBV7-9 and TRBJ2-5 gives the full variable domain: DTGVSQNPRHKITKRGQNVTFRCDPISEHNRLYWYRQTLGQGPEFLTYFQNEAQLEKSRLLSDRFSAERPKGSFSTLEIQRTEQGDSAMYLCASSYYHRVAGVETQYFGPGTRLLVL.

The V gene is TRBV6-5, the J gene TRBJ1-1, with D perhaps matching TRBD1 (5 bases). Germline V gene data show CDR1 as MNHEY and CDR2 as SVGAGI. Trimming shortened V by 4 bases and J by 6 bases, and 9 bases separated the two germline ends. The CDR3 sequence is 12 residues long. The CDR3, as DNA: TGTGCCAGCAGTTCGGACATCGCTGAAGCTTTCTTT. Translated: CASSSDIAEAFF.

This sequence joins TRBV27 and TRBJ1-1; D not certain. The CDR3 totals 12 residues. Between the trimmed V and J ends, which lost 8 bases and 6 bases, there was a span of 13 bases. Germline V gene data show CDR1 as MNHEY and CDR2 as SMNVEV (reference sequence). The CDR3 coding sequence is TGTGCCAGCCAAGACGAGGCGGCTGAAGCTTTCTTT. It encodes CASQDEAAEAFF.

CDR3 sequence (DNA): TGCGCCAGCAGCCAAGTCACCGGACAGGGGGCGATTGGAAACACCATATATTTT. Protein: CASSQVTGQGAIGNTIYF. The rearrangement uses TRBV4-3 and TRBJ1-3; TRBD1 aligns across 11 bases. The germline V gene encodes CDR1 LGHNA and CDR2 YSLEER. The CDR3 length is 18 residues. V shed 1 base, J shed 3 bases, and the junction held 8 bases outside the gene matches.

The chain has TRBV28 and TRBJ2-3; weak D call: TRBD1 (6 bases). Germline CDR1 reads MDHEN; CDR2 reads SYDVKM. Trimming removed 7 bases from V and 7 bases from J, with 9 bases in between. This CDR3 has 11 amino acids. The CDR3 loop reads CASTGQNTQYF. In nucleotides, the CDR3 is TGTGCCAGCACAGGACAGAATACGCAGTATTTT.

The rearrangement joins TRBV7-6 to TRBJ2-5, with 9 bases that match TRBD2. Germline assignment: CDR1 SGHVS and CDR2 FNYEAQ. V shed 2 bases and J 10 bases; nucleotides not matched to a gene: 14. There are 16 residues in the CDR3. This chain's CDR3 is CASSLSAASGERDQYF. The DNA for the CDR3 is TGTGCCAGCAGCTTAAGTGCGGCTAGCGGGGAACGGGACCAGTACTTC.

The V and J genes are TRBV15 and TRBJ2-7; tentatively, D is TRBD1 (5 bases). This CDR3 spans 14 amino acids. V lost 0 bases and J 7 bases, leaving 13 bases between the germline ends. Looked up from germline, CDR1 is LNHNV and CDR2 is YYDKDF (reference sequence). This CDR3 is CATSRDLGAGEQYF. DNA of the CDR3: TGTGCCACCAGCAGAGATCTAGGGGCTGGTGAGCAGTACTTC. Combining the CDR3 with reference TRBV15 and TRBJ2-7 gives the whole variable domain DAMVIQNPRYQVTQFGKPVTLSCSQTLNHNVMYWYQQKSSQAPKLLFHYYDKDFNNEADTPDNFQSRRPNTSFCFLDIRSPGLGDTAMYLCATSRDLGAGEQYFGPGTRLTVT.

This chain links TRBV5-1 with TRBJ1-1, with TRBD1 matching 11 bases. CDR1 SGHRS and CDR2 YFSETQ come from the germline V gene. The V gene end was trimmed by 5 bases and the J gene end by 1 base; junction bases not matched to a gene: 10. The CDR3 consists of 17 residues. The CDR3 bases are TGCGCCAGCAGGACTCTGGGACAGGGGGAGACGAACACTGAAGCTTTCTTT. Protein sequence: CASRTLGQGETNTEAFF.

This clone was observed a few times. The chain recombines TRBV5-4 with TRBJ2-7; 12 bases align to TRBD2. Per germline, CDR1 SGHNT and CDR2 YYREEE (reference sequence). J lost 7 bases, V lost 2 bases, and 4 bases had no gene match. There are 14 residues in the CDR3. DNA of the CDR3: TGTGCCAGCAGCTTCGAGACTAGCGGGAGTGAGCAGTACTTC. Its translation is CASSFETSGSEQYF.

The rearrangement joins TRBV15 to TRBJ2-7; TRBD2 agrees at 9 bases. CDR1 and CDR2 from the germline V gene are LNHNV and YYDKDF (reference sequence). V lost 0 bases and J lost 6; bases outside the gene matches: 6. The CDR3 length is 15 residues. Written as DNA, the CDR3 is TGTGCCACCAGCAGAGATTTGGCGGGGGGGTTCGAGCAGTACTTC. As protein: CATSRDLAGGFEQYF.

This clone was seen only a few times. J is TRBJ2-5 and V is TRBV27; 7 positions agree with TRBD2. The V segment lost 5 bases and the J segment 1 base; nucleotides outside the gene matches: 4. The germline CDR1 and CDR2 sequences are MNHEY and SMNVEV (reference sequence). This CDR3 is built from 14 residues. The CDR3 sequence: CASSPGTIQETQYF. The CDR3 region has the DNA TGTGCCAGCAGTCCCGGGACTATCCAAGAGACCCAGTACTTC.

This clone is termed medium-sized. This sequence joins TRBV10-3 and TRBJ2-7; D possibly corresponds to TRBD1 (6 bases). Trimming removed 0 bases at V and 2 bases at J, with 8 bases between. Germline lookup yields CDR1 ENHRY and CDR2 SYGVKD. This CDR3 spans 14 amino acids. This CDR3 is CAISESDRTYEQYF. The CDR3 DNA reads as TGTGCCATCAGTGAGTCCGACAGGACCTACGAGCAGTACTTC.

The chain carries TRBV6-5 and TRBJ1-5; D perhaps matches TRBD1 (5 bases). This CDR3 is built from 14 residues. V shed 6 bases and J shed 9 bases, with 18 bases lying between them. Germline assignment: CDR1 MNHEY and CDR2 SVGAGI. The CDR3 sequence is CASSPSWSGGPQHF. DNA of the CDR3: TGTGCCAGCAGCCCGAGTTGGTCGGGGGGGCCCCAGCATTTT.

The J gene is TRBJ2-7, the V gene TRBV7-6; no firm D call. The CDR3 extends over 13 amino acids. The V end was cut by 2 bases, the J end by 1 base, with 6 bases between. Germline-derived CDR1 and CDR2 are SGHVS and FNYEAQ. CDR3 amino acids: CASSLSLSYEQYF. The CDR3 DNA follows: TGTGCCAGCAGCTTATCACTGTCCTACGAGCAGTACTTC.

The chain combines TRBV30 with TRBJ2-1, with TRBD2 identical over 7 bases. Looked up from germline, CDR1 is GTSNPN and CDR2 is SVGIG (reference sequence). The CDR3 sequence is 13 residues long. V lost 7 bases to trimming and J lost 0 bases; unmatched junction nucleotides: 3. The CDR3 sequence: CASAGTSYNEQFF. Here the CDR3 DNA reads TGTGCCTCAGCGGGGACCTCCTACAATGAGCAGTTCTTC.

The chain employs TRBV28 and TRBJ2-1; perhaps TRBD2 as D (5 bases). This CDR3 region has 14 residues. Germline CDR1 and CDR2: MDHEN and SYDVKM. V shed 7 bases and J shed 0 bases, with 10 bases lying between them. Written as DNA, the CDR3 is TGTGCCAGCAAAGGGAGCGACTCCTACAATGAGCAGTTCTTC. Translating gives CASKGSDSYNEQFF.

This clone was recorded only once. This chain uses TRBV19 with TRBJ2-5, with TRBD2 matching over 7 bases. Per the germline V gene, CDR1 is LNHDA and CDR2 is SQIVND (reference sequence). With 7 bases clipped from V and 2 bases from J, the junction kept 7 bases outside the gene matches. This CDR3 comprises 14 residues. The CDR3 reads CASTLAGGQETQYF. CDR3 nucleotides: TGTGCCAGTACCCTGGCCGGGGGGCAAGAGACCCAGTACTTC.

The chain's CDR3 is CASSPGTRSYEQYF. CDR3 bases: TGTGCCAGCAGTCCAGGGACTAGGTCCTACGAGCAGTACTTC. The chain joins TRBV27 to TRBJ2-7; 8 bases line up with TRBD2. V trimming: 5 bases; J trimming: 1 base; junction bases outside the gene matches: 4. Per germline, CDR1 MNHEY and CDR2 SMNVEV (reference sequence). The CDR3 spans 14 residues.